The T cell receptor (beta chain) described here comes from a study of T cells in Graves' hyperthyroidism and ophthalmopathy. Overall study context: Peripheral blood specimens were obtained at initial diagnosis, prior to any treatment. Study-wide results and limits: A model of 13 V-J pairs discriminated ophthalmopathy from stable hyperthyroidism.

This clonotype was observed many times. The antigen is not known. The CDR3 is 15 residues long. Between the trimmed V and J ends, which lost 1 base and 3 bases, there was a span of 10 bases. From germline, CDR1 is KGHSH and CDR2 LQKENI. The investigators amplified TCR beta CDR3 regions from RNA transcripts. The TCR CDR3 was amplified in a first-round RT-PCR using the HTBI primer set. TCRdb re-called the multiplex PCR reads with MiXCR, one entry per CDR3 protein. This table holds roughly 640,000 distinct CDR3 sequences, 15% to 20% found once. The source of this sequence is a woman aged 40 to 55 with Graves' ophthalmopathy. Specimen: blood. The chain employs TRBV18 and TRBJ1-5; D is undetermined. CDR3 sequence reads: CASSPREPHNQPQHF. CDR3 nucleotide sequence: TGTGCCAGCTCACCACGGGAGCCCCACAATCAGCCCCAGCATTTT.